This TCR beta chain originates from a study of T cells in Graves' hyperthyroidism and ophthalmopathy. General study findings and limits: The model forecast ophthalmopathy, anticipating it by a median roughly 6 months before onset. The authors' 13 V-J model separated ophthalmopathy from stable hyperthyroidism.

Not enrolled were patients with uncontrolled infection, other autoimmune disease, pregnancy or lactation. Fresh 10 ml peripheral blood yielded PBMCs. This clonotype has at least ten counts. Its antigen remains unidentified. There were TCR beta CDR3 regions amplified from RNA transcripts. First-round RT-PCR of the TCR CDR3 relied on the HTBI primer set. MiXCR, applied by TCRdb to the multiplex PCR reads, yields one record per CDR3 protein. The data hold approximately 690,000 distinct CDR3 sequences, with 13% to 15% observed a single time. The sequence was collected from a woman aged 50 to 65 with Graves' ophthalmopathy. The sequenced material came from blood.

The chain's CDR3 is CASSLEGLADTQYF. DNA for the CDR3: TGCGCCAGCAGCTTGGAGGGGCTAGCAGATACGCAGTATTTT. The chain joins TRBV5-1 to TRBJ2-3; TRBD1 is a possible D gene (5 bases). The germline V gene has CDR1 SGHRS and CDR2 YFSETQ. Trimming cost V 0 bases and J 4 bases, with 9 bases left between them. This CDR3 is 14 amino acids long.